The sequence of this T cell receptor beta chain was determined in a study of cytomegalovirus exposure and HLA in healthy donors. Study-wide background: The study placed 80% to 90% of its 398 genotyped donors in the Caucasian-associated ancestry cluster.

PCR was performed using 60 Vbeta and 13 Jbeta primers. Data came from immunoSEQ multiplex PCR; TCRdb stores just in-frame clones and leaves some out. This table has around 170,000 clones, 65% to 90% appearing once. Germline V lookup: CDR1 SGDLS, CDR2 YYNGEE. The CDR3 is 15 residues long. Trimming pared 1 base from V and 2 bases from J, leaving 10 bases between. Whole-study findings and limits: Presence/absence analyses supposed approximately even sequencing depth among donors.

This clone was observed a few times. What it binds is not known. This sequence was found in a man between 40 and 49 years old in good health and CMV-seropositive. This sequence joins TRBV9 and TRBJ1-3; TRBD1 is a possible D gene (5 bases). Material for sequencing was PBMCs. This CDR3 is CASSVSGGAGNTIYF. The CDR3 nucleotides are TGTGCCAGCAGCGTATCCGGGGGGGCTGGAAACACCATATATTTT.